This T cell receptor (beta chain) was identified during a study of CD8 T cells in ankylosing spondylitis. Worth noting for this clonotype: This may stem from a read error, because a much larger clone lies one nucleotide away.

TCRdb reanalysed the 5' RACE reads using MiXCR and keeps one entry per CDR3 protein. The sample consists of approximately 39,000 distinct CDR3 sequences, 9.5% to 12% of them appearing once. Germline-derived CDR1 and CDR2 are SGHAT and FQNNGV. CDR3 size: 15 residues. Trimming pared 1 base from V and 4 bases from J, leaving 13 bases between. V usage is TRBV11-2 and J usage is TRBJ1-2, with D perhaps matching TRBD1 (5 bases). This clonotype was sampled from a male donor with ankylosing spondylitis. Sequencing used synovial fluid, either unsorted or a sorted T cell fraction (not recorded which). CDR3 sequence (DNA): TGTGCCAGCAGCTTAGTAAGAGGGGACGGCTATGGCTACACCTTC. Protein product: CASSLVRGDGYGYTF.